Listed below are T cell receptor beta chains from one sample, sequenced in a study of blood T cell repertoires in COVID-19. TCRdb's table, derived via immunoSEQ multiplex PCR, lists solely in-frame clones and lacks some. The sample has 100,000 to 150,000 clones; 74% are singletons. Sequenced: peripheral blood. These receptors were taken from a man of 80 years or more with COVID-19, enrolled during active disease. Both conserved end residues are part of each CDR3. The D gene is left open where the match is weak. Clone size is shown for a subset of rows, as once, few, many or a class of expanded clone.

TRBD2 | TRBJ2-1 | NA | TRBV6-2/TRBV6-3 | TGTGCCAGCAGCCCCCCACTGACTAGCGCACTAGAAAAGAATGAGCAGTTCTTC | CASSPPLTSALEKNEQFF
NA | TRBJ1-5 | NA | TRBV16 | TGTGCCAGCAGCCAATCAACAGGGAGCAATCAGCCCCAGCATTTT | CASSQSTGSNQPQHF
NA | TRBJ1-6 | NA | TRBV5-1 | TGCGCCAGCAGCCTACGGCTGAGTAGGGCGGGCTCCTATAATTCACCCCTCCACTTT | CASSLRLSRAGSYNSPLHF
NA | TRBJ2-6 | NA | TRBV28 | TGTGCCAGCAGTCCCTCGAGCTATTGGGCCAACGTCCTGACTTTC | CASSPSSYWANVLTF
NA | TRBJ1-5 | NA | TRBV6-6 | TGTGCCAGCGGGGGGAGCAATCAGCCCCAGCATTTT | CASGGSNQPQHF
NA | TRBJ2-7 | NA | TRBV2 | TGTGCCAGCAGTCTAGCACGCCACGAGCAGTACTTC | CASSLARHEQYF
TRBD1 | TRBJ2-7 | NA | TRBV6-5 | TGTGCCAGCAGCCTATACCCGGGACAGTTCTACGAGCAGTACTTC | CASSLYPGQFYEQYF
TRBD1 | TRBJ2-1 | once | TRBV28 | TGTGCCAGCAGGCCTCGCGGGACAGGGACCAATGAGCAGTTCTTC | CASRPRGTGTNEQFF
TRBD1 | TRBJ1-6 | NA | TRBV28 | TGTGCCAGCATTTTGACAGGGGTTTCTAATTCACCCCTCCACTTT | CASILTGVSNSPLHF
NA | TRBJ2-1 | NA | TRBV19 | TGTGCCAGTAGTACTCAGGGGTACAATGAGCAGTTCTTC | CASSTQGYNEQFF
TRBD2 | TRBJ2-3 | NA | TRBV2 | TGTGCCAGCAGTCGGCCCCGAGGAGGGGGTAGCGGGAGATCAGATACGCAGTATTTT | CASSRPRGGGSGRSDTQYF
TRBD2 | TRBJ2-7 | NA | TRBV20-1 | TGCAGTGCTAGTGAGGTGGGACTAGACTACGAGCAGTACTTC | CSASEVGLDYEQYF
NA | TRBJ2-7 | NA | TRBV9 | TGTGCCAGCAGCGTAGGGGGACTCCCCTACGAGCAGTACTTC | CASSVGGLPYEQYF
NA | TRBJ1-5 | NA | TRBV27 | TGTGCCAGCAGCTCTCTGACTGAGAATCAGCCCCAGCATTTT | CASSSLTENQPQHF
TRBD1 | TRBJ1-6 | NA | TRBV5-6 | TGTGCCAGCAGCCAGGACAGGGGCTCACCCCTCCACTTT | CASSQDRGSPLHF
NA | TRBJ2-6 | NA | TRBV11-3 | TGTGCCAGCAGCACAACAGGGAGCAACGTCCTGACTTTC | CASSTTGSNVLTF
NA | TRBJ2-5 | NA | TRBV29-1 | TGCAGCGTTGAGGGGGCAGCTCCCGGGGAGACCCAGTACTTC | CSVEGAAPGETQYF
TRBD2 | TRBJ2-7 | few | TRBV19 | TGTGCCAGTAGTCCATGGACTAGCGGGGTCTACGAGCAGTACTTC | CASSPWTSGVYEQYF
NA | TRBJ2-7 | few | TRBV9 | TGTGCCAGCAGCGTAGAACCGGGAAGCTCCTACGAGCAGTACTTC | CASSVEPGSSYEQYF
TRBD1 | TRBJ1-2 | NA | TRBV6-5 | TGTGCCAGCAGGGGGACAGGGTCCAACTATGGCTACACCTTC | CASRGTGSNYGYTF
TRBD2 | TRBJ2-7 | few | TRBV10-3 | TGTGCCATCAGTGAGACCTCCGGACAGGGCGGGCCTAGCGGGAGAAGATACGAGCAGTACTTC | CAISETSGQGGPSGRRYEQYF
NA | TRBJ2-1 | NA | TRBV7-2 | TGTGCCAGCAGCTTAGATCTCCTGTACAATGAGCAGTTCTTC | CASSLDLLYNEQFF
TRBD2 | TRBJ2-1 | NA | TRBV6-5 | TGTGCCAGCAGCCCGACTAGCGAGTACAATGAGCAGTTCTTC | CASSPTSEYNEQFF
TRBD2 | TRBJ2-7 | NA | TRBV28 | TGTGCCAGCAGCCCTCAAGCGGGAGGGCCCTACGAGCAGTACTTC | CASSPQAGGPYEQYF
NA | TRBJ2-6 | NA | TRBV6-1 | TGTGCCAGCAGTGAAGCTTACTCTGGGGCCAACGTCCTGACTTTC | CASSEAYSGANVLTF
TRBD2 | TRBJ2-1 | NA | TRBV7-8 | TGTGCCAGCAGCGGGAATCTAGCGGGAGAGGGCAATGAGCAGTTCTTC | CASSGNLAGEGNEQFF
NA | TRBJ2-2 | NA | TRBV2 | TGTGCCAGCAGTGAAAGGGCAGACTATGGCGGGGAGCTGTTTTTT | CASSERADYGGELFF
TRBD2 | TRBJ2-3 | NA | TRBV7-9 | TGTGCCAGCACCGCCTCCCTAGCGGCTCCGGGAACAGATACGCAGTATTTT | CASTASLAAPGTDTQYF
NA | TRBJ2-2 | NA | TRBV4-3 | TGCGCCAGCAGCCAAGAACTTCCGACCGGGGAGCTGTTTTTT | CASSQELPTGELFF
NA | TRBJ1-6 | NA | TRBV19 | TGTGCCAGTACCCCAACGCGGGGGGGGCCCCTCCACTTT | CASTPTRGGPLHF
NA | TRBJ2-7 | NA | TRBV9 | TGTGCCAGCAGCGTAACAGGGAGCTCCTACGAGCAGTACTTC | CASSVTGSSYEQYF
TRBD2 | TRBJ2-7 | NA | TRBV7-9 | TGTGCCAGCAGCAGGACTAGGCCTCCCGCGTCGGAGCAGTACTTC | CASSRTRPPASEQYF
NA | TRBJ2-6 | few | TRBV19 | TGTGCCAGTAGTATAGATCCCGACAGCCCTGGGGCCAACGTCCTGACTTTC | CASSIDPDSPGANVLTF
TRBD2 | TRBJ2-5 | NA | TRBV6-2/TRBV6-3 | TGTGCCAGCAGTGTCCAACTAGCGCGGACCCAGTACTTC | CASSVQLARTQYF
NA | TRBJ2-2 | NA | TRBV24-1 | TGTGCCACCAGTGACCACCTCTCCTGGAGCGGGAACACCGGGGAGCTGTTTTTT | CATSDHLSWSGNTGELFF
NA | TRBJ1-3 | few | TRBV28 | TGTGCCAGCAGTACGGGAGGACCCAGAAACACCATATATTTT | CASSTGGPRNTIYF